The T cell receptor beta chain described here comes from a study of cytomegalovirus exposure and HLA in healthy donors. The PCR contained 60 Vbeta and 13 Jbeta primers. The repertoire was sequenced with immunoSEQ multiplex PCR; TCRdb's copy has only in-frame clones and lacks some. The table shows 55,000 to 65,000 clones, with about four fifths occurring only once. V was clipped by 5 bases and J by 4 bases; unmatched bases: 4. The V gene's germline CDR1 is MNHEY and CDR2 SVGAGI. This CDR3 has 13 residues. This rearrangement joins TRBV6-5 to TRBJ1-2; TRBD1 matches at 7 bases. The TCR was taken from a woman aged 40 to 49 in good health and CMV-seronegative. Sequenced sample: PBMCs. Here the CDR3 DNA reads TGTGCCAGCAGTGGGGACAGTAGCTATGGCTACACCTTC. Protein sequence: CASSGDSSYGYTF.